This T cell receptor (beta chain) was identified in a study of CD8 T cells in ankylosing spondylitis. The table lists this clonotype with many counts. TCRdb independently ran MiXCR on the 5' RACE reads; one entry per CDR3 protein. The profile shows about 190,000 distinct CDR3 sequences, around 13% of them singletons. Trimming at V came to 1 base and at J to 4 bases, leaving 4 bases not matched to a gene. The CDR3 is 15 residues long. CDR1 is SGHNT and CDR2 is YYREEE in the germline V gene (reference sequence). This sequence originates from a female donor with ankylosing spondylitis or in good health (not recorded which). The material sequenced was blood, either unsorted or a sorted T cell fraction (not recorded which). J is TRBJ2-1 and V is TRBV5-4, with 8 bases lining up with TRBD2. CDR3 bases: TGTGCCAGCAGCTTGCGGAGCGGGAGATACAATGAGCAGTTCTTC. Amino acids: CASSLRSGRYNEQFF. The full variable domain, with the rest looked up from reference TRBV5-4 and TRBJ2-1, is ETGVTQSPTHLIKTRGQQVTLRCSSQSGHNTVSWYQQALGQGPQFIFQYYREEENGRGNFPPRFSGLQFPNYSSELNVNALELDDSALYLCASSLRSGRYNEQFFGPGTRLTVL.